A selection of T cell receptor beta chains follows, all from one sample in a study of T cells after yellow fever vaccination. TCRdb called the 5' RACE reads again in MiXCR, with one record for every CDR3 protein. The sample shows fewer than 450,000 distinct CDR3 sequences, approximately 10% of them seen only once. Sequenced material: PBMCs, taken on the day of the first yellow fever vaccination. Source of these receptors: a young man who received the YFV17D yellow fever vaccine. CDR3s include the opening cysteine and the closing phenylalanine or tryptophan. The order of the fields is CDR3 DNA, CDR3 protein, clone size, D gene, J gene, V gene. A D gene is named only where the DNA matches it firmly. Only some rows state a clone size, as once, few, many or a class for expanded clones.

TGCGCCAGCAGCTTGCTGGATAATACGCAGTATTTT CASSLLDNTQYF few . TRBJ2-3 TRBV5-1
TGTGCCAGCAGCCGCCAGCCCCAGCATTTT CASSRQPQHF few . TRBJ1-5 TRBV6-6
TGTGCCAGCTCACCACAGGACGGCAATGAGCAGTTCTTC CASSPQDGNEQFF . . TRBJ2-1 TRBV18
TGCAGCGTGGCCCATCCAGGGGGAAGCACTGAAGCTTTCTTT CSVAHPGGSTEAFF few TRBD1 TRBJ1-1 TRBV29-1
TGTGCCAGCAGTTTAGGGCCCCTGGAATTCTACGAGCAGTACTTC CASSLGPLEFYEQYF many . TRBJ2-7 TRBV27
TGTGCCAGTAGTCTGACAGGGAATGGCTACACCTTC CASSLTGNGYTF . TRBD1 TRBJ1-2 TRBV19
TGTGCCAGCAGCTTAGGGTCCGCTTATGGCTACACCTTC CASSLGSAYGYTF few . TRBJ1-2 TRBV13
TGTGCCAGCAGTCCACCGGGACAGGGGGCCAACGTCCTGACTTTC CASSPPGQGANVLTF few TRBD1 TRBJ2-6 TRBV6-1
TGCAGCGTTGTCCGGGGAGGGGCTGACAATGAGCGGTTCTTC CSVVRGGADNERFF . TRBD2 TRBJ2-1 TRBV29-1
TGCGCCAGCAGGGGCCGCGATACGCAGTATTTT CASRGRDTQYF . . TRBJ2-3 TRBV5-1
TGTGCCAGCAGCTTAGGTGGTCCCGGGGAGCTGTTTTTT CASSLGGPGELFF many . TRBJ2-2 TRBV5-1
TGTGCCAGCAGCCAAGAGAGCCTCCGGGGCAAAAACATTCAGTACTTC CASSQESLRGKNIQYF few . TRBJ2-4 TRBV3-1
TGTGCCAGCAGCCTTAGGACTAGCGGGGGCCTCACAGATACGCAGTATTTT CASSLRTSGGLTDTQYF . TRBD2 TRBJ2-3 TRBV5-4
TGTGCCAGCAGCTTTACACCGGGACAGGGTGTGGGGACCAAAAACATTCAGTACTTC CASSFTPGQGVGTKNIQYF few TRBD1 TRBJ2-4 TRBV7-6
TGCGCCAGCAGCATCGGGACTAGCGGGGGGTCCACCGGGGAGCTGTTTTTT CASSIGTSGGSTGELFF few TRBD2 TRBJ2-2 TRBV5-1
TGTGCCAGCAGCCGGGACAGGGGAGCAGAGACCCAGTACTTC CASSRDRGAETQYF few TRBD1 TRBJ2-5 TRBV7-2
TGCGCCAGCAGCTTGGGACAGGGGGCGTCTGCTTTCTCTGGGGCCAACGTCCTGACTTTC CASSLGQGASAFSGANVLTF few TRBD1 TRBJ2-6 TRBV5-1
TGTGCCAGCAGCTCCCCCCCTGACCACACGTTGAACACTGAAGCTTTCTTT CASSSPPDHTLNTEAFF few . TRBJ1-1 TRBV4-2
TGCAGCGTTCGAAGCGGACTCGCGAACACCGGGGAGCTGTTTTTT CSVRSGLANTGELFF many . TRBJ2-2 TRBV29-1
TGTGCCAGCAATGGCGAGCCCGCAGCAGAGCAGTTCTTC CASNGEPAAEQFF few . TRBJ2-1 TRBV12-3/TRBV12-4
TGTGCCAGCAGTCACGGGACTAGCGGAACAGATACGCAGTATTTT CASSHGTSGTDTQYF few TRBD2 TRBJ2-3 TRBV27
TGTGCCAGCAGTGGGGACAGGGAGGTTGAAAAACTGTTTTTT CASSGDREVEKLFF many TRBD1 TRBJ1-4 TRBV25-1
TGCGCCAGCAGCCAAGCATGGACAGGAACCAACGAGCAGTACTTC CASSQAWTGTNEQYF . TRBD1 TRBJ2-7 TRBV4-3
TGCGCCAGCAGTAGCGGACAGGGCTCCTATAATTCACCCCTCCACTTT CASSSGQGSYNSPLHF few TRBD1 TRBJ1-6 TRBV5-1
TGCGCCAGAACAGACAGGGTTGATACGCAGTATTTT CARTDRVDTQYF few TRBD1 TRBJ2-3 TRBV23-1
TGCAGCGTTGACGCGGGGGCGAACACCGGGGAGCTGTTTTTT CSVDAGANTGELFF . TRBD2 TRBJ2-2 TRBV29-1
TGCGCCAGCAGCTCCCCCCCCGGGAAGCAAGAGACCCAGTACTTC CASSSPPGKQETQYF few . TRBJ2-5 TRBV5-1
TGTGCCAGCAGTGAACAGGGACGGGGTCAGCCCCAGCATTTT CASSEQGRGQPQHF . . TRBJ1-5 TRBV2
TGTGCCAGCAGCCCCAGGCAGGGCTATGGCTACACCTTC CASSPRQGYGYTF few . TRBJ1-2 TRBV6-1
TGTGCCACCTCGAACAGGGGCTATTCACCCCTCCACTTT CATSNRGYSPLHF . TRBD1 TRBJ1-6 TRBV27
TGTGCCAGCAGCTTTTCGGCTGGTGGAAACACCATATATTTT CASSFSAGGNTIYF few . TRBJ1-3 TRBV7-6
TGCAGTGCTGCCGGGACGGACGCACCAGATACGCAGTATTTT CSAAGTDAPDTQYF few . TRBJ2-3 TRBV20-1
TGTGCCAGCAGCCCCAAAGCGGGGGGGGCCGGGACCGGGGAGCTGTTTTTT CASSPKAGGAGTGELFF . TRBD2 TRBJ2-2 TRBV7-2
TGTGCCATGAGCCCTGGCGTCCTCTGCACTGAAGCTTTCTTT CAMSPGVLCTEAFF once . TRBJ1-1 TRBV5-4
TGTGCCAGCAGCTACCGGGAAGGCAGCTACACCTTC CASSYREGSYTF . . TRBJ1-2 TRBV7-2
TGTGCCAGCAGCTTTACAGGGTCCAATGAGCAGTTCTTC CASSFTGSNEQFF . . TRBJ2-1 TRBV7-8
TGCGCCAGCAGCCAAAGTCGGGCCGCTAGCACAGATACGCAGTATTTT CASSQSRAASTDTQYF . . TRBJ2-3 TRBV4-1
TGTGCCAGCAGTCCAAATTGGCGACGGCACTCGGATGAGCAGTTCTTC CASSPNWRRHSDEQFF few . TRBJ2-1 TRBV12-3/TRBV12-4